A selection of T cell receptor beta chains follows, all from one sample in a study of shared clonotypes between healthy human individuals. The method was immunoSEQ multiplex PCR; TCRdb's version includes in-frame clones alone and lacks a portion of them. The data show about 590,000 clones, roughly 95% seen once. Material for sequencing was naive CD8+ T cells sorted from blood. The receptors here all came from a woman aged 25 to 39 in good health. Both conserved end residues are part of each CDR3. Fields, in order: V gene, clone size, J gene, CDR3 protein. The listing skips clone size in some rows; elsewhere it reads once, few, many or a size class.

>TRBV11-2|-|TRBJ2-1
CASSLGLSIGNEQFF
>TRBV5-6|-|TRBJ1-5
CASRPWGGNQPQHF
>TRBV9|-|TRBJ1-5
CASSVGRNSNQPQHF
>TRBV4-2|once|TRBJ2-7
CASSPWGYEQYF
>TRBV9|-|TRBJ2-1
CASSASGSSYNEQFF
>TRBV27|-|TRBJ1-2
CASSFIPRGGDGYTF
>TRBV6-5|-|TRBJ2-1
CASSFGQDNEQFF
>TRBV9|-|TRBJ2-2
CATSRNTGELFF
>TRBV7-9|-|TRBJ2-1
CASSSIGDRDEGFF
>TRBV28|-|TRBJ1-2
CASSVRGYYGYTF
>TRBV15|-|TRBJ2-3
CATSRDHTGDTQYF
>TRBV19|-|TRBJ1-4
CASSIDTGGGRKLFF
>TRBV27|-|TRBJ2-7
CASSPGQVAYEQYF
>TRBV4-2|-|TRBJ1-1
CASSQGGGAGTEAFF
>TRBV6-1|-|TRBJ2-2
CASSEMIGGLGKAGELFF
>TRBV6-5|once|TRBJ2-3
CASSPDRSSTDTQYF
>TRBV9|-|TRBJ1-1
CASSVGGATEAFF
>TRBV28|-|TRBJ1-1
CASSLGKEAFF
>TRBV7-9|-|TRBJ1-3
CASSPNPGSGNTIYF
>TRBV19|-|TRBJ1-4
CASSIGRRLFF
>TRBV28|few|TRBJ1-1
CASSWTGGVNTEAFF
>TRBV19|-|TRBJ1-1
CASSAPGPLNTEAFF
>TRBV14|-|TRBJ2-1
CASSQASGLYNEQFF
>TRBV27|-|TRBJ2-7
CASSFQGRTYEQYF
>TRBV6-1|-|TRBJ1-4
CASSPTGVLLFF
>TRBV29-1|-|TRBJ1-2
CSAGGGTRGYTF
>TRBV27|-|TRBJ2-7
CASSPTITYEQYF
>TRBV5-1|once|TRBJ2-5
CASSPDYRYQETQYF
>TRBV5-6|-|TRBJ1-5
CASSKGGTGVQPQHF
>TRBV13|-|TRBJ1-1
CASSLGTEITEAFF
>TRBV7-9|-|TRBJ1-5
CASSRTDSNQPQHF